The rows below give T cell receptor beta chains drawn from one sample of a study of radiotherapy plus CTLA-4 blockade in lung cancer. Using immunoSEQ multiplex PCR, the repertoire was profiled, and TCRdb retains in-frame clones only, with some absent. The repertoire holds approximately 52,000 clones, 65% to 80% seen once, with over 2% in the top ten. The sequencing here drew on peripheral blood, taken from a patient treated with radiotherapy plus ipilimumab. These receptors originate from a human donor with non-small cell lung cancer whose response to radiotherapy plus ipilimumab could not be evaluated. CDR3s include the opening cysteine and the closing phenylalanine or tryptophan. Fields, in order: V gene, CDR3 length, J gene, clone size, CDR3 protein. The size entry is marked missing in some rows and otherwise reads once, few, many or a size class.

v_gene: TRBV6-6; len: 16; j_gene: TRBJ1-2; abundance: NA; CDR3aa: CASSSGQGSFNYGYTF
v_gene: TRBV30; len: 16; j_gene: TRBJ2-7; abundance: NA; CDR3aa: CASDKGLQGTVYEQYF
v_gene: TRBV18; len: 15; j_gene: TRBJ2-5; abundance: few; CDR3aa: CASSGGQAPQETQYF
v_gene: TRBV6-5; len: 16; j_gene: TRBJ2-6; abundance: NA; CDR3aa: CASSYSSSSGANVLTF
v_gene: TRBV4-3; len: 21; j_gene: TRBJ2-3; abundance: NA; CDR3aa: CASSQGVELGRWGKSTDTQYF
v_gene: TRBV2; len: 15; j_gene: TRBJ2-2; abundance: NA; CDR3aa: CASSRRQVNTGELFF
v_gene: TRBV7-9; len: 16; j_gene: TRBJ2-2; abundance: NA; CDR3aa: CASSLGSGLANGELFF
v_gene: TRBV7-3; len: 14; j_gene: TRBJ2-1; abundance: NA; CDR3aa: CASSYREGGNEQFF
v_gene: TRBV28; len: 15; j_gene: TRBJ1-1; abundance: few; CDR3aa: CASSSGQGEFPEAFF
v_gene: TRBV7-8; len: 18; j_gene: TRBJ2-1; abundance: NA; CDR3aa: CASSLALIGLAGVNEQFF